One sample yielded the 8 T cell receptor beta chains listed below, sequenced in a study of T cell responses to AZD1222 COVID-19 vaccine. TCRdb's copy holds only in-frame clones and misses some; the assay was immunoSEQ multiplex PCR. The table has about 140,000 clones, roughly 91% seen once. The material was peripheral blood, obtained 28 days after the second AZD1222 dose. These receptors were taken from an adult who received the AZD1222 COVID-19 vaccine.

This clone was recorded once. This chain links TRBV24-1 with TRBJ2-5; D might be TRBD2 (5 bases). From germline, CDR1 is KGHDR and CDR2 SFDVKD. The germline V and J ends were trimmed by 3 bases and 4 bases, with 11 bases remaining between them. The length of the CDR3 is 14 residues. The CDR3 DNA reads TGTGCCACCAGTGATACGACTGCGGGAGAGACCCAGTACTTC. Translated, it gives CATSDTTAGETQYF.

The chain recombines TRBV18 with TRBJ1-5; D gene uncertain. Between the trimmed V and J ends, which lost 2 bases and 0 bases, there was a span of 5 bases. The V gene's germline CDR1 is KGHSH and CDR2 LQKENI. The CDR3 loop spans 14 amino acids. CDR3 protein: CASSPRDSNQPQHF. CDR3 in DNA: TGTGCCAGCTCACCAAGGGATAGCAATCAGCCCCAGCATTTT.

V usage is TRBV7-9 and J usage is TRBJ1-5, with a tentative D call TRBD1 (5 bases). The V and J ends lost 5 bases and 3 bases respectively, with 11 bases between them. The CDR3 runs to 14 residues. Germline loops: CDR1 SEHNR, CDR2 FQNEAQ (reference sequence). The CDR3 here is CASSLGTANQPQHF. The CDR3 nucleotides read TGTGCCAGCAGCCTCGGGACGGCCAATCAGCCCCAGCATTTT.

Concerning this clone: Other DNA sequences in this sample translate to the same CDR3. This rearrangement joins TRBV5-1 to TRBJ2-3; the D is unclear. Germline values: CDR1 SGHRS, CDR2 YFSETQ. Trimming took 0 bases from V and 4 from J, leaving 6 bases between them. This CDR3 is 13 amino acids long. CDR3 sequence: CASSLAGADTQYF. CDR3 in DNA: TGCGCCAGCAGCTTGGCGGGTGCAGATACGCAGTATTTT.

The gene calls are TRBV7-9 and TRBJ2-3, with D uncertain. Trimming took off 6 bases at V and 2 bases at J, with 9 bases between the two ends. Germline lookup yields CDR1 SEHNR and CDR2 FQNEAQ (reference sequence). The CDR3 extends over 13 amino acids. This CDR3 is CASSRRFTDTQYF. DNA of the CDR3: TGTGCCAGCAGTCGCCGTTTCACAGATACGCAGTATTTT.

This sequence joins TRBV6-1 and TRBJ1-2; maybe TRBD1 (5 bases). The CDR3 has 15 amino acids. The V gene lost 2 bases and the J gene lost 4 bases, with 14 bases spanning the gap. From germline, CDR1 is MNHNS and CDR2 SASEGT. The CDR3 loop reads CASSEQGKGVYGYTF. CDR3 in DNA: TGTGCCAGCAGTGAACAGGGTAAGGGTGTCTATGGCTACACCTTC.

The rearrangement uses TRBV3-1 (or the pseudogene TRBV3-2) and TRBJ1-2, with a weak D call TRBD1 (5 bases). CDR3 size: 11 residues. Looked up from germline, CDR1 is LGHDT and CDR2 is YNNKEL (reference sequence). The V end was cut by 4 bases, the J end by 8 bases, with 8 bases between. DNA for the CDR3: TGTGCCAGCAGCCGGGGCCAGGGCTACACCTTC. Its translation is CASSRGQGYTF.

V is TRBV9 and J is TRBJ2-2; D gene unclear. The germline V gene has CDR1 SGDLS and CDR2 YYNGEE. V lost 0 bases and J lost 6, with 12 bases in between. This CDR3 comprises 15 residues. The CDR3 protein is CASSVGQVRPGELFF. In DNA form, the CDR3 reads TGTGCCAGCAGCGTAGGCCAGGTCCGGCCCGGGGAGCTGTTTTTT.